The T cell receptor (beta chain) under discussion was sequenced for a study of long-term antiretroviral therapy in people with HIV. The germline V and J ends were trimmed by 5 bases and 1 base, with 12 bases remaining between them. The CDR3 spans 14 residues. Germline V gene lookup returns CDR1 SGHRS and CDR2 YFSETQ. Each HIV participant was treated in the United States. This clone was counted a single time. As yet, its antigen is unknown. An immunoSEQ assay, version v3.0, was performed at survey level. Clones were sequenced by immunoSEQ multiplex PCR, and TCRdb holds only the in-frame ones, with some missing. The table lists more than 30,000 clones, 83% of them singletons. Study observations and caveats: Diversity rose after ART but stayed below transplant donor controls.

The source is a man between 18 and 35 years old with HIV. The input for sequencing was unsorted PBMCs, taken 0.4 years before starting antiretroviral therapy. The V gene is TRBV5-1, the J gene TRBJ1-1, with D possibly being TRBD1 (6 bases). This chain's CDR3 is CASSFGQRNTEAFF. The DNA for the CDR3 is TGCGCCAGCAGTTTCGGACAGAGGAACACTGAAGCTTTCTTT.